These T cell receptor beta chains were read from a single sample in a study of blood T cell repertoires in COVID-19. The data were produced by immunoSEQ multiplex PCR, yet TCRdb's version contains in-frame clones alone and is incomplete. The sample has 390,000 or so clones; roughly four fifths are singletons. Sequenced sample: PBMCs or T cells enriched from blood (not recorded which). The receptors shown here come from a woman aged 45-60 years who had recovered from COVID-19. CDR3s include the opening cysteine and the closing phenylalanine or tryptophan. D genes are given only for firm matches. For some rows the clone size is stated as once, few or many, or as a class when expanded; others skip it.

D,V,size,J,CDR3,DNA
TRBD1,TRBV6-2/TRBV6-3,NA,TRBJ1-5,CASSYNTGGQPQHF,TGTGCCAGCAGTTACAACACAGGGGGGCAGCCCCAGCATTTT
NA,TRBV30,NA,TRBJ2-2,CAWNSGGRWIAGELFF,TGTGCCTGGAATTCAGGGGGGCGGTGGATCGCCGGGGAGCTGTTTTTT
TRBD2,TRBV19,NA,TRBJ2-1,CASSTLAGVNEQFF,TGTGCCAGTAGTACACTAGCGGGAGTGAATGAGCAGTTCTTC
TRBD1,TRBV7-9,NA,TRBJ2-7,CASSQRDSNPYEQYF,TGTGCCAGCAGCCAGAGGGACAGTAATCCCTACGAGCAGTACTTC
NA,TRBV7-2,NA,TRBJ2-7,CASSLGPVGLLSYEQYF,TGTGCCAGCAGCTTAGGGCCCGTTGGGCTCTTATCCTACGAGCAGTACTTC
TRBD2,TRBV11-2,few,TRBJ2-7,CASSSTIWTSGTYEQYF,TGTGCCAGCAGCTCCACGATTTGGACTAGCGGAACCTACGAGCAGTACTTC
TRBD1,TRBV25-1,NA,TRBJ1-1,CASSERTGGVSEAFF,TGTGCCAGCAGTGAACGGACAGGGGGTGTCTCCGAAGCTTTCTTT
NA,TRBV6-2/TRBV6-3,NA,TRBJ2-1,CASSDGGPPEQFF,TGTGCCAGCAGTGACGGGGGGCCCCCCGAGCAGTTCTTC
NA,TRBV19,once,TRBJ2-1,CASSIDLVRNEQFF,TGTGCCAGTAGTATAGATCTCGTGAGGAATGAGCAGTTCTTC
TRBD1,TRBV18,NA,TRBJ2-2,CASSPYVLYRGEPGELFF,TGTGCCAGCTCACCATACGTACTATACAGGGGTGAACCCGGGGAGCTGTTTTTT
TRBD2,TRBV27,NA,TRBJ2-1,CASTEGLAGAGGVYDEQFF,TGTGCCAGCACCGAAGGACTAGCGGGAGCCGGTGGGGTATACGATGAGCAGTTCTTC
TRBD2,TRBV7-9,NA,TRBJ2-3,CASSLTGGSDTQYF,TGTGCCAGCAGCTTAACGGGGGGGTCGGATACGCAGTATTTT
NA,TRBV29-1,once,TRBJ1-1,CSVPPRAGSNSEGAFF,TGCAGCGTACCCCCTCGTGCAGGCAGTAATAGCGAGGGAGCTTTCTTT
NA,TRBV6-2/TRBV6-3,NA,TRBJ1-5,CASSYGGSNQPQHF,TGTGCCAGCAGTTACGGCGGAAGCAATCAGCCCCAGCATTTT
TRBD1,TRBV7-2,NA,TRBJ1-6,CASSPRGTGRVGGSPLHF,TGTGCCAGCAGCCCCCGTGGGACAGGGCGGGTTGGAGGCTCACCCCTCCACTTT
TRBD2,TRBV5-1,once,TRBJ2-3,CASGPRWTSGITDTQYF,TGCGCCAGCGGACCTCGTTGGACTAGCGGGATCACAGATACGCAGTATTTT
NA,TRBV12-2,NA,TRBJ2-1,CASRSFRQGAYNEQFF,TGTGCAAGTCGCTCCTTTAGACAGGGGGCGTACAATGAGCAGTTCTTC
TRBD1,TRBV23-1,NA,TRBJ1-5,CASSQSARGYSNQPQHF,TGCGCCAGCAGTCAATCCGCCAGGGGGTATAGCAATCAGCCCCAGCATTTT
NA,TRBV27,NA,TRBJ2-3,CASTPTGVTDTQYF,TGTGCCAGCACCCCAACCGGGGTCACAGATACGCAGTATTTT
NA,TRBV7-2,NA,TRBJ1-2,CASSTRTALYGYTF,TGTGCCAGCAGCACACGGACAGCGCTCTATGGCTACACCTTC
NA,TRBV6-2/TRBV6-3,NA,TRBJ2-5,CASSYSAGGETQYF,TGTGCCAGCAGTTACTCGGCGGGCGGGGAGACCCAGTACTTC
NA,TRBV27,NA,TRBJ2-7,CASSLLGSYYEQYF,TGTGCCAGCAGTTTATTGGGCAGTTACTACGAGCAGTACTTC
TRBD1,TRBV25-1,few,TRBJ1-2,CASSRQGASYGYTF,TGTGCCAGCAGCAGACAGGGGGCGAGCTATGGCTACACCTTC
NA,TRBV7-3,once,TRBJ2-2,CASNSGVATGELFF,TGTGCCAGCAACTCAGGGGTAGCCACCGGGGAGCTGTTTTTT
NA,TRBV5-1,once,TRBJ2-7,CASSLQGALNEQYF,TGCGCCAGCAGCTTGCAGGGTGCCCTCAACGAGCAGTACTTC
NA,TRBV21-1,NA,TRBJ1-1,CASSSYGPNTEAFF,TGTGCCAGCAGCTCCTATGGGCCGAACACTGAAGCTTTCTTT
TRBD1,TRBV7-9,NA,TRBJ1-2,CASSVLGQGDGYTF,TGTGCCAGCAGTGTTTTGGGACAGGGTGATGGCTACACCTTC
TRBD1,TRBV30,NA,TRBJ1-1,CAWSASGTASGGEAFF,TGTGCCTGGAGTGCATCCGGGACAGCAAGCGGTGGTGAAGCTTTCTTT
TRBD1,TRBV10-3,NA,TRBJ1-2,CAISESGTVSINYGYTF,TGTGCCATCAGTGAGTCGGGGACAGTCTCAATTAACTATGGCTACACCTTC
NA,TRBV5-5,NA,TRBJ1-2,CASSLQGRVGGYTF,TGTGCCAGCAGCTTGCAGGGGAGAGTGGGTGGCTACACCTTC
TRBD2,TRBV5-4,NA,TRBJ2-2,CASSRSGQNTGELFF,TGTGCCAGCAGCCGTAGCGGGCAGAACACCGGGGAGCTGTTTTTT
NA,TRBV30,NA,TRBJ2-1,CAWSDRGLLGEQFF,TGTGCCTGGAGTGACCGGGGTCTACTGGGTGAGCAGTTCTTC
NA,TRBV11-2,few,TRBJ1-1,CASSLGLGGRLNTEAFF,TGTGCCAGCAGCTTAGGATTGGGAGGGAGGCTGAACACTGAAGCTTTCTTT
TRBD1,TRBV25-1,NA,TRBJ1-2,CASSELTGVSYGYTF,TGTGCCAGCAGTGAATTGACAGGGGTTTCATATGGCTACACCTTC
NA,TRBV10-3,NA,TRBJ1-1,CAIRGEANTEAFF,TGTGCCATCCGGGGGGAGGCGAACACTGAAGCTTTCTTT
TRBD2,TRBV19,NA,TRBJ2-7,CASSIGGGRAYEQYF,TGTGCCAGTAGTATAGGCGGGGGACGCGCCTACGAGCAGTACTTC
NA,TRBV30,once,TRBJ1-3,CACDSSGNTIYF,TGTGCCTGTGACAGCTCTGGAAACACCATATATTTT
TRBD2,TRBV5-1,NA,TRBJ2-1,CASALGAGLYNEQFF,TGCGCCAGCGCATTGGGAGCGGGGCTATACAATGAGCAGTTCTTC
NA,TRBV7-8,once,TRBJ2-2,CASSLAKGAGELFF,TGTGCCAGCAGCTTAGCAAAGGGAGCCGGGGAGCTGTTTTTT
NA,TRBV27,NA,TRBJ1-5,CASSFSREQPQHF,TGTGCCAGCAGTTTTTCGAGGGAACAGCCCCAGCATTTT
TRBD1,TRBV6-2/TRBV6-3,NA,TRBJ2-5,CASSNLRGQGETQYF,TGTGCCAGCAGCAACCTTAGGGGGCAGGGAGAGACCCAGTACTTC
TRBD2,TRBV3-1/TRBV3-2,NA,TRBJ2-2,CASSQDLGGVVNTGELFF,TGTGCCAGCAGCCAAGATCTGGGAGGGGTGGTGAACACCGGGGAGCTGTTTTTT
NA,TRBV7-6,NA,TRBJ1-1,CASSDGGDNTEAFF,TGTGCCAGCAGCGACGGGGGGGACAACACTGAAGCTTTCTTT
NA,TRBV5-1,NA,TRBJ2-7,CASSLDLASRYEQYF,TGCGCCAGCAGCTTGGATTTGGCCTCCCGCTACGAGCAGTACTTC
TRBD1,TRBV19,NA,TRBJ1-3,CASRDSSGNTIYF,TGTGCCTCACGGGACAGCTCTGGAAACACCATATATTTT
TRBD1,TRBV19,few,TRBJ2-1,CASTDWAGGEQFF,TGTGCCAGCACTGACTGGGCAGGGGGTGAGCAGTTCTTC
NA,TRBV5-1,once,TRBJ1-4,CASSLAQATNEKLFF,TGCGCCAGCAGCTTGGCACAGGCAACTAATGAAAAACTGTTTTTT
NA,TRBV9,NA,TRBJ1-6,CASSATGGMNSPLHF,TGTGCCAGCAGCGCGACGGGAGGGATGAATTCACCCCTCCACTTT
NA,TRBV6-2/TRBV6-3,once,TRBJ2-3,CASSAGLSRPTDTQYF,TGTGCCAGCAGTGCCGGACTGTCCCGCCCCACAGATACGCAGTATTTT
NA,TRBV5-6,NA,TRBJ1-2,CASSSPGEGIVGGYTF,TGTGCCAGCAGCTCCCCGGGGGAGGGAATCGTTGGGGGCTACACCTTC
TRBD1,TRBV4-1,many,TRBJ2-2,CASSQSGGGGELFF,TGCGCCAGCAGCCAATCAGGGGGTGGCGGGGAGCTGTTTTTT
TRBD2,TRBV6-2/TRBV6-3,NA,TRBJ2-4,CASSAGGAPSIQYF,TGTGCCAGCAGTGCGGGGGGGGCCCCAAGCATTCAGTACTTC
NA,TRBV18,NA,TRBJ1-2,CASSPGASRYGYTF,TGTGCCAGCTCACCAGGGGCCTCCCGCTATGGCTACACCTTC
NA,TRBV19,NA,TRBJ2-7,CARLGGKGEQYF,TGTGCTCGGCTTGGGGGCAAGGGCGAGCAGTACTTC
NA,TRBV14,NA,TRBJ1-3,CASSQDGARMDTIYF,TGTGCCAGCAGCCAAGATGGGGCCCGCATGGACACCATATATTTT